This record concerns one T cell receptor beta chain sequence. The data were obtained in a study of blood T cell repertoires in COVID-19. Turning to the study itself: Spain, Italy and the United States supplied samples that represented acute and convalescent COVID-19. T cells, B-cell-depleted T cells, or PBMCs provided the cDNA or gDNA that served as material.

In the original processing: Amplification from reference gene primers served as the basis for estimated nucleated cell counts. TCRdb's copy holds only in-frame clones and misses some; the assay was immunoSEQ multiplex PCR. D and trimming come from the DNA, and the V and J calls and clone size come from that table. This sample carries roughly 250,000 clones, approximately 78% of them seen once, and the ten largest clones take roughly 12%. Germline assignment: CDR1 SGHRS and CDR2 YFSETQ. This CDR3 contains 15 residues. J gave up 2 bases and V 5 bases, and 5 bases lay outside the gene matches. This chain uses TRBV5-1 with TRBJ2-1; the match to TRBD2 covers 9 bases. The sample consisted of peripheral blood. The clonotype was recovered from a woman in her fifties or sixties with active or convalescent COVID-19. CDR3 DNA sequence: TGCGCCAGCAGATACCTAGCGGGACCCTACAATGAGCAGTTCTTC. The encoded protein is CASRYLAGPYNEQFF.